The 24 T cell receptor beta chains below were found in one sample sequenced in a study of beta chain features in type 1 diabetes. Expressed TCRB transcripts got sequenced, as all isolated RNA was reverse transcribed. Generated by immunoSEQ multiplex PCR, the TCRdb table keeps only in-frame clones and is missing some. Counted here are fewer than 900,000 clones, roughly 16% occurring once; the ten biggest clones make up 0.02% to 0.03%. Material for sequencing was naive CD4+ T cells from blood. These receptors all stem from a woman in her late teens or twenties in good health.

The V gene is TRBV5-1, the J gene TRBJ2-1; D is undetermined. The CDR3 loop spans 16 amino acids. Trimming cost V 1 base and J 3 bases, with 14 bases left between them. Germline V gives CDR1 SGHRS, CDR2 YFSETQ. CDR3 in DNA: TGCGCCAGCAGCTTGATGAGGACCCTACTCTACAATGAGCAGTTCTTC. Its translation: CASSLMRTLLYNEQFF.

This clone has a handful of counts. The chain joins TRBV2 to TRBJ2-2; 9 bases are a match to TRBD2. The trim removed 7 bases at V and 0 bases at J, leaving 6 bases unmatched. There are 16 residues in the CDR3. The germline V gene has CDR1 SNHLY and CDR2 FYNNEI. The CDR3 DNA follows: TGTGCCAGCATTCGACTAGCGGTTTCGAACACCGGGGAGCTGTTTTTT. Its translation: CASIRLAVSNTGELFF.

This chain connects TRBV7-9 to TRBJ1-1; a weak D match, TRBD1 (6 bases). Per the germline V gene, CDR1 is SEHNR and CDR2 is FQNEAQ (reference sequence). The CDR3 contains 15 residues. V dropped 4 bases and J dropped 5 bases, with 17 bases sitting between them. The CDR3 region has the DNA TGTGCCAGCAGCTCCCCCGACTTGGGGGCGACTGAAGCTTTCTTT. Translating it yields CASSSPDLGATEAFF.

V usage is TRBV28 and J usage is TRBJ2-7; D may be TRBD2 (5 bases). Trimming removed 5 bases from V and 2 bases from J, with 13 bases in between. This CDR3 spans 14 amino acids. Germline CDR1 and CDR2: MDHEN and SYDVKM. The CDR3, as DNA: TGTGCCAGCAGTCAACTAGTTCTGCCCTACGAGCAGTACTTC. This sequence encodes CASSQLVLPYEQYF.

In the case of this clone: The same CDR3 also results from other DNA sequences found in this sample. The chain is built from TRBV7-6 and TRBJ2-3, with unresolved D. V dropped 3 bases and J dropped 0 bases, with 4 bases sitting between them. The CDR3 is 13 amino acids. Germline V gene sequence: CDR1 SGHVS, CDR2 FNYEAQ. The CDR3 DNA follows: TGTGCCAGCAGCTTGGCTAGCACAGATACGCAGTATTTT. It codes for CASSLASTDTQYF.

A few counts support this clone. The J gene is TRBJ1-1, the V gene TRBV7-9; TRBD1 is a possible D gene (5 bases). The CDR3 totals 15 residues. The germline V and J ends were trimmed by 2 bases and 1 base, with 11 bases remaining between them. Germline V gene sequence: CDR1 SEHNR, CDR2 FQNEAQ (reference sequence). The chain's CDR3 is CASSLRRQKNTEAFF. Written as DNA, the CDR3 is TGTGCCAGCAGCTTAAGGCGACAGAAGAACACTGAAGCTTTCTTT.

This clone was detected only a few times. The V gene is TRBV4-2, the J gene TRBJ2-7; weak D call: TRBD2 (6 bases). The germline V gene encodes CDR1 LGHNA and CDR2 YNFKEQ. The CDR3 is made up of 16 amino acids. Trimming pared 1 base from V and 1 base from J, leaving 14 bases between. Here the CDR3 reads CASSQVEAGRSYEQYF. The CDR3 DNA reads TGTGCCAGCAGCCAAGTGGAGGCAGGGAGGTCCTACGAGCAGTACTTC.

Only a few counts were recorded for this clone. The chain carries TRBV4-2 and TRBJ2-5; 8 bases fit TRBD1. With V trimmed by 3 bases and J by 5 bases, 11 bases remained unmatched. There are 16 residues in the CDR3. Per germline, CDR1 LGHNA and CDR2 YNFKEQ. In DNA, the CDR3 is TGTGCCAGCAGCCACATCAGCCAGGGGGCTCGGGAGACCCAGTACTTC. It translates to CASSHISQGARETQYF.

The chain combines TRBV7-2 with TRBJ2-7; D is unclear. The germline gives CDR1 SGHTA, CDR2 FQGNSA. The V end lost 1 base, the J end lost 1 base, and 14 bases lay between the germline ends. The CDR3 spans 16 residues. DNA of the CDR3: TGTGCCAGCAGCTTAGTTTTCAGTCAACTTTCCTACGAGCAGTACTTC. This translates into CASSLVFSQLSYEQYF.

This clone was counted between two and nine times. This chain uses TRBV6-5 with TRBJ1-3, with TRBD1 matching over 7 bases. The CDR3 extends over 14 amino acids. Germline CDR1 MNHEY, CDR2 SVGAGI. V trimming: 6 bases; J trimming: 2 bases; junction bases outside the gene matches: 4. The CDR3 region has the DNA TGTGCCAGCAGGGCCGGGACAGCTGGAAACACCATATATTTT. Amino acids: CASRAGTAGNTIYF.

This clone was seen more than once but under ten times. The CDR3 DNA follows: TGTGCCAGCAGCTTAGCAGCGGGAGCGGTTATTGAGCAGTTCTTC. It specifies CASSLAAGAVIEQFF. This sequence joins TRBV7-2 and TRBJ2-1; 8 nucleotides align to TRBD2. CDR3 size: 15 residues. Germline V CDR1 and CDR2: SGHTA, FQGNSA. The J segment lost 9 bases and the V segment lost 0 bases, leaving 7 bases of the junction unmatched.

The rearrangement joins TRBV28 to TRBJ1-4; possible D gene TRBD1, 5 bases. CDR1 is MDHEN, CDR2 SYDVKM, per germline. The V and J ends lost 8 bases and 8 bases respectively, with 18 bases between them. The CDR3 consists of 14 residues. The CDR3 here is CASHGASTGEKLFF. Here the CDR3 DNA reads TGTGCCAGCCATGGGGCCTCAACGGGGGAAAAACTGTTTTTT.

In the case of this clone: Just one base apart from a much larger clone, this may be a read error. V usage is TRBV11-2 and J usage is TRBJ2-3; D ambiguous. The CDR3 consists of 13 residues. The V gene's germline CDR1 is SGHAT and CDR2 FQNNGV. V was shortened by 5 bases and J by 1 base, with 7 bases between the two germline ends. CDR3 sequence reads: CASSVAGTDTQYF. In nucleotides, the CDR3 is TGTGCCAGCAGCGTAGCCGGCACAGATACGCAGTATTTT.

This clone was recorded once. The chain is built from TRBV10-3 and TRBJ2-5; D is unclear. CDR1 is ENHRY and CDR2 is SYGVKD in the germline V gene. This CDR3 region has 14 residues. V dropped 4 bases and J dropped 5 bases, with 14 bases sitting between them. The CDR3 sequence: CAISGALRSETQYF. CDR3 DNA: TGTGCCATCAGTGGGGCCCTGCGCTCGGAGACCCAGTACTTC.

This clone was recorded a few times. The J gene is TRBJ2-2, the V gene TRBV7-9; 10 nucleotides agree with TRBD2. Germline CDR1 and CDR2: SEHNR and FQNEAQ (reference sequence). Unmatched junction bases numbered 8, after V lost 5 bases and J lost 5 bases. This CDR3 is 16 amino acids long. The CDR3 coding sequence is TGTGCCAGCAGCGATCAAGCGGGAGGGGCGACCGGGGAGCTGTTTTTT. The encoded protein is CASSDQAGGATGELFF.

This rearrangement joins TRBV10-3 to TRBJ2-5, with 11 bases identical to TRBD2. V dropped 0 bases and J dropped 4; count of bases not matched to a gene: 4. This CDR3 spans 16 amino acids. Per the germline V gene, CDR1 is ENHRY and CDR2 is SYGVKD. CDR3 protein: CAISESTSGSRETQYF. CDR3 in DNA: TGTGCCATCAGTGAGTCAACTAGCGGGAGTAGAGAGACCCAGTACTTC.

This clone appeared a few times. V gene TRBV19 combines with J gene TRBJ1-5; 9 bases map to TRBD1. Germline trimming cut 9 bases from V and 7 bases from J; bases unmatched to any gene: 16. The germline V gene encodes CDR1 LNHDA and CDR2 SQIVND (reference sequence). The CDR3 loop spans 16 amino acids. The CDR3 reads CASRYSWTGVQQPQHF. The DNA for the CDR3 is TGTGCCAGCCGATATTCTTGGACAGGGGTGCAGCAGCCCCAGCATTTT.

This chain joins TRBV7-2 and TRBJ1-2; D is possibly TRBD1 (5 bases). CDR1 is SGHTA, CDR2 FQGNSA, per germline. Between the trimmed V and J ends, which lost 2 bases and 8 bases, there was a span of 12 bases. The CDR3 totals 13 residues. The CDR3 nucleotides read TGTGCCAGCAGCTTATGGGGCAGCGGGGGCTACACCTTC. Its translation is CASSLWGSGGYTF.

V gene TRBV18 combines with J gene TRBJ1-4; D not resolved. CDR1 is KGHSH and CDR2 is LQKENI in the germline V gene. CDR3 size: 14 residues. Deletions cut 1 base from V and 7 bases from J, with 10 bases between. This chain's CDR3 is CASSPQEKGEKLFF. The CDR3 DNA reads as TGTGCCAGCTCACCACAAGAGAAGGGTGAAAAACTGTTTTTT. The full variable domain, completed using reference TRBV18 and TRBJ1-4, is NAGVMQNPRHLVRRRGQEARLRCSPMKGHSHVYWYRQLPEEGLKFMVYLQKENIIDESGMPKERFSAEFPKEGPSILRIQQVVRGDSAAYFCASSPQEKGEKLFFGSGTQLSVL.

The chain is built from TRBV19 and TRBJ1-4; TRBD1 might be the D (5 bases). The length of the CDR3 is 16 residues. Germline CDR1 is LNHDA and CDR2 is SQIVND (reference sequence). The V and J ends lost 6 bases and 6 bases respectively, with 20 bases between them. The CDR3 nucleotides are TGTGCCAGTAGGCGAACCACCGGGACCTCATATGAAAAACTGTTTTTT. Translation: CASRRTTGTSYEKLFF.

The chain links TRBV9 to TRBJ2-1; unclear D gene. The germline gives CDR1 SGDLS, CDR2 YYNGEE. V lost 0 bases to trimming and J lost 6 bases, with 10 bases between them. The CDR3 has 14 amino acids. The CDR3 here is CASSVDLDRNEQFF. For the CDR3, the DNA is TGTGCCAGCAGCGTAGATCTAGATCGCAATGAGCAGTTCTTC. The variable domain in full, completed from reference TRBV9 and TRBJ2-1, reads DSGVTQTPKHLITATGQRVTLRCSPRSGDLSVYWYQQSLDQGLQFLIQYYNGEERAKGNILERFSAQQFPDLHSELNLSSLELGDSALYFCASSVDLDRNEQFFGPGTRLTVL.

This clone occurred a few times. V usage is TRBV2 and J usage is TRBJ2-1; maybe TRBD2 (5 bases). Per the germline V gene, CDR1 is SNHLY and CDR2 is FYNNEI. Deletions cut 7 bases from V and 14 bases from J, with 24 bases between. There are 14 residues in the CDR3. The CDR3 DNA follows: TGTGCCAGCACCTACCCCCGCTCCGGGATCAAGAAGTTCTTC. It translates to CASTYPRSGIKKFF. The full variable domain, with the rest looked up from reference TRBV2 and TRBJ2-1, is EPEVTQTPSHQVTQMGQEVILRCVPISNHLYFYWYRQILGQKVEFLVSFYNNEISEKSEIFDDQFSVERPDGSNFTLKIRSTKLEDSAMYFCASTYPRSGIKKFFGPGTRLTVL.

The CDR3 here is CASSKALGDTSPSYEQYF. The CDR3 DNA follows: TGTGCCAGCAGCAAAGCGTTAGGAGACACTTCCCCGAGTTACGAGCAGTACTTC. This chain joins TRBV21-1 and TRBJ2-7. TRBV21-1 is labeled a pseudogene. This CDR3 is built from 18 residues.

In its sample, this clone was seen a few times. The chain recombines TRBV15 with TRBJ2-3, with 12 bases fitting TRBD2. There are 15 residues in the CDR3. From germline, CDR1 is LNHNV and CDR2 YYDKDF (reference sequence). Germline trimming cut 3 bases from V and 5 bases from J; bases unmatched to any gene: 3. This CDR3 reads CATSSRLAGVDTQYF. The DNA of the CDR3 is TGTGCCACCAGCAGCCGACTAGCGGGAGTAGATACGCAGTATTTT.